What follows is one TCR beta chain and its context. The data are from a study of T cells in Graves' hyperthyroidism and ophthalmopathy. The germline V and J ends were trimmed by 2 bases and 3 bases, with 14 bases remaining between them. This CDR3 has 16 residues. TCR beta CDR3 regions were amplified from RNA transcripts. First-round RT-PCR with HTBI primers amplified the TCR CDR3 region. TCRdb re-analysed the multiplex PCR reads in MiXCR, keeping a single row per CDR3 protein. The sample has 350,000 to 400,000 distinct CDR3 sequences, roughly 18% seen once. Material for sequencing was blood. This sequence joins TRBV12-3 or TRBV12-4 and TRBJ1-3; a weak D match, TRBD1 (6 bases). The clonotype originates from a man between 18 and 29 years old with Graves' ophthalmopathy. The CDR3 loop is CASSLSLGADGNTIYF. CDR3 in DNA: TGTGCCAGCAGTTTATCCCTGGGGGCGGATGGAAACACCATATATTTT.